Given below is one TCR beta chain in context. Its antigen is undetermined. This sample is part of a study of lymphopenia after photon versus proton radiotherapy. Findings and limits, study-wide: Post-nadir diversity loss with photons came from oligoclonal expansion, particularly CD8+ Temra cells. Photon-treated patients lost naive T cells and TCR diversity; proton-treated stayed stable. Post-nadir TCR diversity decline inversely tracked overall survival among those who died. Survival link was tested only in deceased patients; proton benefit remains a possibility.

Some clones are missing from TCRdb's copy, which holds only in-frame ones; the method was immunoSEQ multiplex PCR. This table holds roughly 6,500 clones, just over 90% found once. This material consisted of peripheral blood, taken from a patient treated with photon-based radiotherapy. This sequence was found in a man aged 60-69 years with cholangiocarcinoma.

CDR3 sequence: CASSLDLGGELFF. The CDR3 DNA reads as TGTGCCAGCAGCTTAGATCTCGGCGGGGAGCTGTTTTTT. The chain employs TRBV11-2 and TRBJ2-2; D is ambiguous. Germline V gene lookup returns CDR1 SGHAT and CDR2 FQNNGV. This CDR3 spans 13 amino acids. Trimming shortened V by 0 bases and J by 7 bases, and 6 bases separated the two germline ends.